A selection of T cell receptor beta chains follows, all from one sample in a study of CD8 T cells in ankylosing spondylitis. TCRdb called the 5' RACE reads again in MiXCR, with one record for every CDR3 protein. The sample includes 39,000 or so distinct CDR3 sequences, less than 4% of them seen just once. Source material: blood, either unsorted or a sorted T cell fraction (not recorded which). The receptors originated from a male donor with ankylosing spondylitis or in good health (not recorded which). Both conserved end residues are part of each CDR3. Each record gives: V gene, clone size, J gene, D gene, CDR3 length, CDR3 protein, CDR3 DNA. A D gene is named only where the DNA matches it firmly. Size values are once, few and many counts, or a class for expanded clones, and some rows have none.

TRBV9,many,TRBJ2-3,.,13,CASCQDTTDTQYF,TGTGCCAGCTGCCAGGACACCACAGATACGCAGTATTTT
TRBV10-3,many,TRBJ2-4,TRBD2,20,CAISEPTSGGGHEAKNIQYF,TGTGCCATCAGTGAACCGACTAGCGGGGGGGGGCACGAGGCCAAAAACATTCAGTACTTC
TRBV9,many,TRBJ1-1,.,15,CASSVSGQSDTEAFF,TGTGCCAGCAGCGTAAGTGGACAGTCGGACACTGAAGCTTTCTTT
TRBV9,many,TRBJ2-5,TRBD1,15,CASSAQTGGRETQYF,TGTGCCAGCAGCGCCCAGACAGGGGGCAGGGAGACCCAGTACTTC
TRBV9,many,TRBJ2-2,TRBD2,17,CASSVGTSGANTGELFF,TGTGCCAGCAGCGTAGGCACTAGCGGCGCGAACACCGGGGAGCTGTTTTTT
TRBV9,many,TRBJ2-2,TRBD1,15,CASSAQGAPTGELFF,TGTGCCAGCAGCGCGCAGGGGGCGCCGACCGGGGAGCTGTTTTTT
TRBV9,many,TRBJ2-1,TRBD2,18,CASSRSGVAGEYYNEQFF,TGTGCCAGCAGCCGTAGTGGGGTAGCGGGAGAGTACTACAATGAGCAGTTCTTC
TRBV9,medium-sized,TRBJ2-5,.,14,CASSVGGSEETQYF,TGTGCCAGCAGCGTAGGTGGGAGTGAAGAGACCCAGTACTTC
TRBV9,many,TRBJ2-5,.,15,CASSVDEGVRETQYF,TGTGCCAGCAGCGTAGATGAGGGGGTACGAGAGACCCAGTACTTC
TRBV9,many,TRBJ2-2,TRBD1,15,CASSPGQGITGELFF,TGTGCCAGCAGCCCAGGACAGGGGATCACCGGGGAGCTGTTTTTT
TRBV9,many,TRBJ2-1,.,19,CASSPRTSGKGYSYNEQFF,TGTGCCAGCAGCCCTCGGACGTCCGGGAAGGGCTACTCCTACAATGAGCAGTTCTTC
TRBV9,many,TRBJ1-4,.,14,CASGQTPSNEKLFF,TGTGCCAGCGGGCAGACTCCCAGTAATGAAAAACTGTTTTTT
TRBV9,many,TRBJ2-5,.,15,CASSGQEGFLETQYF,TGTGCCAGCAGCGGACAGGAGGGATTCCTAGAGACCCAGTACTTC
TRBV9,many,TRBJ1-1,.,13,CASSPRGDTEAFF,TGTGCCAGCAGCCCGAGGGGGGACACTGAAGCTTTCTTT
TRBV9,many,TRBJ2-1,TRBD1,18,CASSPPDRALVGLNEQFF,TGTGCCAGCAGCCCTCCCGACAGGGCGCTCGTCGGGTTAAATGAGCAGTTCTTC
TRBV9,many,TRBJ1-5,TRBD1,14,CASSATTGAQPQHF,TGTGCCAGCAGCGCGACGACAGGGGCTCAGCCCCAGCATTTT
TRBV9,few,TRBJ2-1,.,15,CASSVGGTGSNEQFF,TGTGCCAGCAGCGTCGGCGGGACTGGCTCCAATGAGCAGTTCTTC
TRBV9,many,TRBJ2-1,.,14,CASSVEPTGNEQFF,TGTGCCAGCAGCGTAGAACCTACAGGGAATGAGCAGTTCTTC
TRBV9,many,TRBJ1-6,TRBD1,15,CASSPGQGHNSPLHF,TGTGCCAGCAGCCCCGGACAGGGACATAATTCACCCCTCCACTTT
TRBV9,many,TRBJ2-1,.,16,CASSVTGVSSYNEQFF,TGTGCCAGCAGCGTGACAGGCGTCAGCTCCTACAATGAGCAGTTCTTC
TRBV9,many,TRBJ2-4,TRBD1,15,CASSPRDRGRNIQYF,TGTGCCAGCAGCCCCCGGGACAGGGGGCGAAACATTCAGTACTTC
TRBV9,many,TRBJ1-1,.,13,CASSPQGRTEAFF,TGTGCCAGCAGCCCTCAGGGACGTACTGAAGCTTTCTTT
TRBV9,many,TRBJ1-6,TRBD1,15,CASSARDRGNSPLHF,TGTGCCAGCAGCGCCCGGGACAGGGGTAATTCACCCCTCCACTTT
TRBV9,many,TRBJ1-3,TRBD1,17,CASSPRQGTAGGNTIYF,TGTGCCAGCAGCCCTAGACAGGGAACCGCTGGTGGAAACACCATATATTTT
TRBV9,many,TRBJ2-1,.,16,CASSVGDLGVPNEQFF,TGTGCCAGCAGCGTTGGGGACCTGGGGGTGCCCAATGAGCAGTTCTTC
TRBV9,many,TRBJ1-6,.,13,CASSGSVNSPLHF,TGTGCCAGCAGCGGCTCAGTAAATTCACCCCTCCACTTT
TRBV9,many,TRBJ2-2,TRBD2,16,CASSVLAGGTTGELFF,TGTGCCAGCAGCGTACTAGCGGGGGGCACAACCGGGGAGCTGTTTTTT
TRBV9,many,TRBJ2-3,.,16,CASSVGSSGHTDTQYF,TGTGCCAGCAGCGTAGGAAGCAGCGGGCACACAGATACGCAGTATTTT
TRBV9,many,TRBJ2-5,TRBD1,16,CASSPGTGVFQETQYF,TGTGCCAGCAGCCCCGGGACAGGGGTTTTCCAAGAGACCCAGTACTTC
TRBV9,many,TRBJ1-5,.,14,CASSVDPAKEPQHF,TGTGCCAGCAGCGTAGACCCGGCTAAGGAGCCCCAGCATTTT
TRBV9,many,TRBJ2-3,TRBD2,15,CASSVEAGAPDTQYF,TGTGCCAGCAGCGTAGAAGCGGGAGCGCCAGATACGCAGTATTTT
TRBV9,many,TRBJ2-5,TRBD1,14,CASSTRQGTETQYF,TGTGCCAGCAGCACACGACAGGGTACAGAGACCCAGTACTTC
TRBV9,many,TRBJ2-2,TRBD1,15,CASSVGTGHTGELFF,TGTGCCAGCAGCGTAGGGACAGGGCACACCGGGGAGCTGTTTTTT
TRBV9,many,TRBJ2-3,.,13,CASSVFDTDTQYF,TGTGCCAGCAGCGTCTTCGACACAGATACGCAGTATTTT
TRBV9,many,TRBJ2-3,.,14,CASSAGRADDTQYF,TGTGCCAGCAGCGCCGGACGGGCCGACGATACGCAGTATTTT
TRBV9,many,TRBJ2-1,.,18,CASSVVGAGVSSHNEQFF,TGTGCCAGCAGCGTAGTGGGGGCGGGGGTATCAAGTCACAATGAGCAGTTCTTC
TRBV9,many,TRBJ2-2,TRBD2,19,CASSGLAGGPRMNTGELFF,TGTGCCAGCAGCGGCTTAGCGGGGGGGCCACGTATGAACACCGGGGAGCTGTTTTTT
TRBV9,.,TRBJ2-5,TRBD2,17,CASSGPSRRGGAETQYF,TGTGCCAGCAGCGGACCATCCCGGCGGGGGGGCGCAGAGACCCAGTACTTC
TRBV9,many,TRBJ2-3,TRBD2,15,CASSVFGGNTDTQYF,TGTGCCAGCAGCGTTTTCGGGGGGAACACAGATACGCAGTATTTT
TRBV9,many,TRBJ2-3,.,15,CASSVAADSTDTQYF,TGTGCCAGCAGCGTCGCAGCGGATAGCACAGATACGCAGTATTTT
TRBV9,many,TRBJ2-5,.,14,CASSAGGQRETQYF,TGTGCCAGCAGCGCTGGCGGCCAGAGGGAGACCCAGTACTTC